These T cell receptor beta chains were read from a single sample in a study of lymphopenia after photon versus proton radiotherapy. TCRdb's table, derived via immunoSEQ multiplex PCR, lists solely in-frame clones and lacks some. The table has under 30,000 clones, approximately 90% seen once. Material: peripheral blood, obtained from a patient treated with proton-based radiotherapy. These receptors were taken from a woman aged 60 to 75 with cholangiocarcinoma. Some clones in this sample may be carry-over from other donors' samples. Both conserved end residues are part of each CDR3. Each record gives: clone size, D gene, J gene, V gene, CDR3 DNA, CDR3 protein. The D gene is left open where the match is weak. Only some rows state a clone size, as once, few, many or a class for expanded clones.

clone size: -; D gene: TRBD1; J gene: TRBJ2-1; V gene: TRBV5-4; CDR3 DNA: TGTGCCAGCAGCGAGGGACAGTACAATGAGCAGTTCTTC; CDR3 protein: CASSEGQYNEQFF
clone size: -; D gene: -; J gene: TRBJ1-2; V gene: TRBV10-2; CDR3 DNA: TGCGCCAGCAGTGGTGGAGACCCCGCCACCTATGGCTACACCTTC; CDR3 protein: CASSGGDPATYGYTF
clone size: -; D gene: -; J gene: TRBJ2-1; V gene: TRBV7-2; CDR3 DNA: TGTGCCAGCAGCGGTAACCGAGGGACGGGCAATGAGCAGTTCTTC; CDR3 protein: CASSGNRGTGNEQFF
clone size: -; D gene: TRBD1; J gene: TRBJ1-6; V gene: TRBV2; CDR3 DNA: TGTGCCAGGAAAAGGGACAGGGGTTATAATTCACCCCTCCACTTT; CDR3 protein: CARKRDRGYNSPLHF
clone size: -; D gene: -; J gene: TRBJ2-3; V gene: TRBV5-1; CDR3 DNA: TGCGCCAGCAGCTTGTTCCCCACAGATACGCAGTATTTT; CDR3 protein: CASSLFPTDTQYF
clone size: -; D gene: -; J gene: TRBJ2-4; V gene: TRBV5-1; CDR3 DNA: TGCGCCAGCAGCCTCCAGCCTGAGTCGGCCAAAAACATTCAGTACTTC; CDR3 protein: CASSLQPESAKNIQYF
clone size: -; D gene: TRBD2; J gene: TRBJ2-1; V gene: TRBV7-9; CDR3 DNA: TGTGCCAGCAGCCGACCGGGACTAACGGATGAGCAGTTCTTC; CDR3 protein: CASSRPGLTDEQFF
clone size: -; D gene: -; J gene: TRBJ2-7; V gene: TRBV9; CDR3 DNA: TGTGCCAGCACTAAAGGGACCGGGAGCTACGAGCAGTACTTC; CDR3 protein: CASTKGTGSYEQYF
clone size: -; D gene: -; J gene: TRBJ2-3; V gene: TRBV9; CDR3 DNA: TGTGCCAGCAGCGTAGGTGGCAGACTCACAGATACGCAGTATTTT; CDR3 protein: CASSVGGRLTDTQYF
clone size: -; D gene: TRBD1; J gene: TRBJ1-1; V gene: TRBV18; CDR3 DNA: TGTGCCAGCTCACCATTCCCAGGGGGCTGGGGGAACACTGAAGCTTTCTTT; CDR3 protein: CASSPFPGGWGNTEAFF
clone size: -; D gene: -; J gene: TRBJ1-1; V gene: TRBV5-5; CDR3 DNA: TGTGCCAGCAGCCCTGCAGGGATGCTGGACATGAACACTGAAGCTTTCTTT; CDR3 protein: CASSPAGMLDMNTEAFF
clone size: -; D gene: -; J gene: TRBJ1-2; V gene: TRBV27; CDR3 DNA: TGTGCCAGCAGTAACCGGGACAAGGGCCCAGCGGGTGGCTACACCTTC; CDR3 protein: CASSNRDKGPAGGYTF
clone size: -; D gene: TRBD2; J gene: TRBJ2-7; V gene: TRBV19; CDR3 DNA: TGTGCCAGTAGTCGTAGCGGGAGAATCTACGAGCAGTACTTC; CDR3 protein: CASSRSGRIYEQYF
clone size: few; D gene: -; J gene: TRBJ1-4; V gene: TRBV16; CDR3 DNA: TGTGCCAGCAGCCAATCATCAGGGGCGAGGGAAAAACTGTTTTTT; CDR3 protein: CASSQSSGAREKLFF
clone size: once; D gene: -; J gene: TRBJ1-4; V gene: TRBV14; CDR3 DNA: TGTGCCAGCAGCCGGACCCGACCGAGAACTAATGAAAAACTGTTTTTT; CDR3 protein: CASSRTRPRTNEKLFF
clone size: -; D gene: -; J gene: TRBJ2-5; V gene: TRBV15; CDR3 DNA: TGTGCCACCAGCAGAGATCTGTGGCAAGAGACCCAGTACTTC; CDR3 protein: CATSRDLWQETQYF
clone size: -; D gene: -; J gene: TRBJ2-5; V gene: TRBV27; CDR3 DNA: TGTGCCAGCAGTACGGGGTACCAAGAGACCCAGTACTTC; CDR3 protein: CASSTGYQETQYF
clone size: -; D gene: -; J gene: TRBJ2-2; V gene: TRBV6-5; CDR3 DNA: TGTGCCAGCAGTTACTCACCAGCCCTTAACACCGGGGAGCTGTTTTTT; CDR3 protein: CASSYSPALNTGELFF
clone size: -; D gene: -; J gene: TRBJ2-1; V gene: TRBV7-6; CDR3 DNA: TGTGCCAGCAGCCCAACACTGAGCTCCTACAATGAGCAGTTCTTC; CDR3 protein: CASSPTLSSYNEQFF
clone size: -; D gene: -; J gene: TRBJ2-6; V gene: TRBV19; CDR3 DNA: TGTGCCAGTAGGGGTGGACGGTCTGGGGCCAACGTCCTGACTTTC; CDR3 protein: CASRGGRSGANVLTF
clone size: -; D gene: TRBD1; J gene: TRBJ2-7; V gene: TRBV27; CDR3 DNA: TGTGCCAGCCACAGGGGCCGGGGCTACGAGCAGTACTTC; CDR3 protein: CASHRGRGYEQYF
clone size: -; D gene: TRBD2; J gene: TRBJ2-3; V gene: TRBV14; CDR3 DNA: TGTGCCAGCAGCCTTGGAGGGAGGGGTAATACGCAGTATTTT; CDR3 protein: CASSLGGRGNTQYF
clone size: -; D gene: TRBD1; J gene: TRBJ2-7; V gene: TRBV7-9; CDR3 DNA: TGTGCCAGCAGCCCCCTGGGGACAGGGTCTCACGAGCAGTACTTC; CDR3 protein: CASSPLGTGSHEQYF
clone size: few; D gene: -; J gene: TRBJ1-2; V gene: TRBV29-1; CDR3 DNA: TGCAGCGCCCACAGGAGGGCCCACAATGGCTACACCTTC; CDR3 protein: CSAHRRAHNGYTF
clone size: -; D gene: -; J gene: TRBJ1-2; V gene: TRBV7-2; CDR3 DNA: TGTGCCAGCACCCCGACGGGAAACTATGGCTACACCTTC; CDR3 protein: CASTPTGNYGYTF
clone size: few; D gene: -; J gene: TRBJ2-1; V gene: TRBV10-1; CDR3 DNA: TGCGCCAGCAGTTCTCCCTACAATGAGCAGTTCTTC; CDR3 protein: CASSSPYNEQFF